Reported below is one T cell receptor (beta chain). Its antigen is not identified. These data originate in a study of CD8+CD57+ T cells in acquired aplastic anemia. Background on the study: Isolated CD4+ and CD8+ cells, once sorted, yielded DNA averaging roughly 3 ug.

Trimming removed 0 bases from V and 0 bases from J, with 11 bases in between. Germline CDR1 LNHNV, CDR2 YYDKDF (reference sequence). The length of the CDR3 is 16 residues. By flow cytometry, patients selected for sequencing had shown an expansion of CD8+CD57+ cells. All participating patients were living with severe acquired aplastic anemia. The blood sampling took place in patients who had so far received no therapy. The study profiled TCR beta VDJ and CDR3 using genomic DNA as template. Each CDR3 protein gets one entry after TCRdb re-called the reads with MiXCR. The repertoire includes 150,000 to 200,000 distinct CDR3 sequences, 48% of them detected once, and about 1.8% sits in the top ten. Notes on the study in general: Found in both controls and patients were approximately 30 CD8+ CDR3 sequences.

The sample comprised sorted CD4+, CD8+, or CD8+CD57+ T cells (not recorded which) from PBMCs. The V and J genes are TRBV15 and TRBJ1-2, with D unresolved. The clonotype comes from a human donor with aplastic anemia. This CDR3 is CATSREATGSNYGYTF. DNA for the CDR3: TGTGCCACCAGCAGAGAGGCGACCGGATCTAACTATGGCTACACCTTC.